This T cell receptor beta chain was found in a study of shared clonotypes between healthy human individuals. Per germline, CDR1 KGHSH and CDR2 LQKENI. This CDR3 spans 13 amino acids. Trimming removed 3 bases from V and 1 base from J, with 4 bases in between. Method: immunoSEQ multiplex PCR; TCRdb's copy keeps in-frame clones and lacks some. The data show about 1.1 million clones, 60% to 80% seen once. This receptor was obtained from a man aged 18 to 30 in good health. Some clones in this sample may be carry-over from other donors' samples. The V gene is TRBV18, the J gene TRBJ2-1; D is unclear. The sequencing sample was made of memory CD4+ T cells from PBMCs. Subset given: CD45RA-negative fraction. The CDR3 DNA reads as TGTGCCAGCTCACCGACGTCCTACAATGAGCAGTTCTTC. Residues: CASSPTSYNEQFF.